These 25 T cell receptor beta chains were all obtained from the same sample, sequenced in a study of blood T cell repertoires in COVID-19. TCRdb's table, derived via immunoSEQ multiplex PCR, lists solely in-frame clones and lacks some. The repertoire holds about 130,000 clones, around 89% seen once, with approximately 4.5% in the top ten. Input material: peripheral blood. These TCRs come from a man between 60 and 70 years old with COVID-19, enrolled during active disease.

This chain connects TRBV23-1 to TRBJ1-2; tentative D call: TRBD1 (6 bases). TRBV23-1 is marked as an open reading frame, function uncertain. With 0 bases removed from V and 6 bases from J, the gap between germline ends came to 14 bases. CDR3 size: 15 residues. CDR3 amino acids: CASSQSTGGRNGYTF. CDR3 coding DNA: TGCGCCAGCAGTCAATCGACAGGAGGAAGGAATGGCTACACCTTC.

The rearrangement joins TRBV3-1 (or the pseudogene TRBV3-2) to TRBJ2-7, with TRBD1 as a possible D gene (5 bases). The V end was cut by 0 bases, the J end by 3 bases, with 15 bases between. The CDR3 spans 16 residues. CDR1 is LGHDT and CDR2 is YNNKEL in the germline V gene (reference sequence). The CDR3 DNA sequence: TGTGCCAGCAGCCAAGATTCCGCCAGGGCCTTCTACGAGCAGTACTTC. Translation: CASSQDSARAFYEQYF.

The genes are TRBV7-2 and TRBJ1-3; D possibly corresponds to TRBD1 (5 bases). The CDR3 covers 14 residues. V gave up 2 bases and J gave up 3 bases, with 8 bases separating them. Germline-derived CDR1 and CDR2 are SGHTA and FQGNSA. CDR3 loop: CASSLSGGGNTIYF. The DNA for the CDR3 is TGTGCCAGCAGCTTATCCGGGGGTGGAAACACCATATATTTT.

The rearrangement uses TRBV3-1 (or the pseudogene TRBV3-2) and TRBJ1-2; perhaps TRBD1 as D (6 bases). V shed 0 bases and J shed 8 bases, with 13 bases lying between them. The germline CDR1 and CDR2 sequences are LGHDT and YNNKEL (reference sequence). The CDR3 extends over 14 amino acids. The CDR3 loop reads CASSQDQGRGGYTF. DNA for the CDR3: TGTGCCAGCAGCCAAGATCAGGGGCGAGGGGGCTACACCTTC.

The V call is TRBV28, the J call TRBJ1-5; a weak D match, TRBD1 (5 bases). The germline gives CDR1 MDHEN, CDR2 SYDVKM. This CDR3 comprises 17 residues. Trimming pared 6 bases from V and 6 bases from J, leaving 24 bases between. The CDR3 sequence is CASSLLAGRLIPQPQHF. The DNA for the CDR3 is TGTGCCAGCAGCCTATTGGCGGGACGACTAATTCCTCAGCCCCAGCATTTT.

The genes are TRBV11-3 and TRBJ2-3; 9 bases are a match to TRBD1. The germline V gene has CDR1 SGHNT and CDR2 YENEEA. This CDR3 has 15 amino acids. V lost 5 bases and J lost 4; bases outside the gene matches: 7. The CDR3 nucleotides read TGTGCCAGCAGCCCGGACAGGGGAAGGGCAGATACGCAGTATTTT. Amino acids: CASSPDRGRADTQYF.

The J gene is TRBJ1-5, the V gene TRBV6-5; D is undetermined. Trimming pared 0 bases from V and 5 bases from J, leaving 8 bases between. Germline-derived CDR1 and CDR2 are MNHEY and SVGAGI. CDR3 length: 14 amino acids. The CDR3 DNA reads TGTGCCAGCAGTTACTCCTCTAGAGATCAGCCCCAGCATTTT. Translating gives CASSYSSRDQPQHF.

V is TRBV5-1 and J is TRBJ1-2, with D unresolved. Germline CDR1 is SGHRS and CDR2 is YFSETQ. V lost 1 base and J 2 bases, leaving 9 bases between the germline ends. The CDR3 loop spans 14 amino acids. CDR3: CASSLHEANYGYTF. Here the CDR3 DNA reads TGCGCCAGCAGCTTGCATGAAGCAAACTATGGCTACACCTTC.

This clone has a single count. The chain recombines TRBV28 with TRBJ2-3; D perhaps matches TRBD2 (5 bases). CDR1 and CDR2 (germline): MDHEN, SYDVKM. This CDR3 contains 12 residues. V was cut by 6 bases and J by 10 bases, with 14 bases left in between. CDR3 protein: CASSPTTPSQYF. The CDR3 nucleotides are TGTGCCAGCAGCCCGACTACCCCATCGCAGTATTTT.

The rearrangement uses TRBV6-5 and TRBJ2-3, with 8 positions matching TRBD2. Germline CDR1 reads MNHEY; CDR2 reads SVGAGI. Unmatched junction bases numbered 7, after V lost 8 bases and J lost 0 bases. The CDR3 covers 15 residues. The CDR3 protein is CASGLAQFSTDTQYF. The CDR3 DNA follows: TGTGCCAGCGGACTAGCTCAATTCAGCACAGATACGCAGTATTTT.

J is TRBJ2-1 and V is TRBV7-2; 12 bases line up with TRBD2. The CDR3 sequence is 15 residues long. The germline CDR1 and CDR2 sequences are SGHTA and FQGNSA. The trim removed 4 bases at V and 9 bases at J, leaving 7 bases unmatched. CDR3 in DNA: TGTGCCAGCAGCTCTGGACTAGCGGGGAGAACTGAGCAGTTCTTC. Translating gives CASSSGLAGRTEQFF.

This clone was observed a single time. This chain connects TRBV19 to TRBJ2-5; the match to TRBD2 covers 11 bases. This CDR3 region has 14 residues. Germline trimming cut 6 bases from V and 5 bases from J; bases unmatched to any gene: 5. Germline V gene lookup returns CDR1 LNHDA and CDR2 SQIVND (reference sequence). The CDR3 DNA reads as TGTGCCAGTAGGCTAGCGGGGGGACGCGAGACCCAGTACTTC. Its protein is CASRLAGGRETQYF.

The V and J genes are TRBV3-1 (or the pseudogene TRBV3-2) and TRBJ2-7, with no clear D. The CDR3 is 13 residues long. Germline V gives CDR1 LGHDT, CDR2 YNNKEL (reference sequence). V was shortened by 5 bases and J by 3 bases, with 11 bases between the two germline ends. The CDR3 region has the DNA TGTGCCAGCAGCGCGACAAAAGACTACGAGCAGTACTTC. Amino acids: CASSATKDYEQYF.

About this clone itself: As the CDR3 is not closed by the conserved phenylalanine or tryptophan, this likely results from a read error. The DNA is left out, because the CDR3 cannot be placed on it with certainty; the CDR3 is given as TCRdb lists it. The chain uses TRBV9 and TRBJ1-1; the listed D gene, TRBD1, was not tested against the DNA. CDR1 SGDLS and CDR2 YYNGEE come from the germline V gene. The CDR3 length is 13 residues, termini included. The CDR3 sequence is CASSVGGGTAKVY.

This sequence joins TRBV5-1 and TRBJ2-1; a possible D gene is TRBD1 (6 bases). The CDR3 covers 12 residues. The germline V gene encodes CDR1 SGHRS and CDR2 YFSETQ. V gave up 4 bases and J gave up 9 bases, with 11 bases separating them. The CDR3 DNA sequence: TGCGCCAGCAGCGCCCAGGGGCCTGAGCAGTTCTTC. This sequence encodes CASSAQGPEQFF.

The V gene is TRBV25-1, the J gene TRBJ1-1; no clear D. V lost 2 bases and J 7 bases, leaving 11 bases between the germline ends. The CDR3 consists of 13 residues. Germline V gene data show CDR1 as MGHDK and CDR2 as SYGVNS. CDR3: CASSERRLSEAFF. In DNA, the CDR3 is TGTGCCAGCAGTGAACGACGACTCAGTGAAGCTTTCTTT.

The chain recombines TRBV11-2 with TRBJ1-4; 7 bases match TRBD1. Germline V gene lookup returns CDR1 SGHAT and CDR2 FQNNGV. V was clipped by 0 bases and J by 6 bases; unmatched bases: 16. The CDR3 sequence is 19 residues long. Here the CDR3 DNA reads TGTGCCAGCAGCTTAGATCCTAGGGACAGTAGGATACTGGATGAAAAACTGTTTTTT. Its protein is CASSLDPRDSRILDEKLFF. The full variable domain, with the rest looked up from reference TRBV11-2 and TRBJ1-4, is EAGVAQSPRYKIIEKRQSVAFWCNPISGHATLYWYQQILGQGPKLLIQFQNNGVVDDSQLPKDRFSAERLKGVDSTLKIQPAKLEDSAVYLCASSLDPRDSRILDEKLFFGSGTQLSVL.

This clone showed up just a few times. The chain is built from TRBV29-1 and TRBJ1-2, with 7 bases matching TRBD1. The CDR3 consists of 14 residues. J was trimmed by 7 bases and V by 4 bases; bases with no gene match: 12. Looked up from germline, CDR1 is SQVTM and CDR2 is ANQGSEA. For the CDR3, the DNA is TGCAGCGTTGCCAGGACAGGAGGGAACGGTGGCTACACCTTC. It encodes CSVARTGGNGGYTF.

The V and J genes are TRBV23-1 and TRBJ1-5; unclear D gene. TRBV23-1 is an open reading frame whose function is uncertain. Trimming took 2 bases from V and 4 from J, leaving 18 bases between them. CDR3 size: 17 residues. CDR3 loop: CASSQNGSGEPNQPQHF. The CDR3 DNA reads as TGCGCCAGCAGTCAAAACGGTTCCGGGGAACCAAATCAGCCCCAGCATTTT.

The rearrangement joins TRBV6-4 to TRBJ1-5, with D hard to call. Deletions cut 10 bases from V and 11 bases from J, with 12 bases between. This CDR3 contains 10 residues. Germline loops: CDR1 MRHNA, CDR2 SNTAGT. CDR3 loop: CAIPQRTQHF. The DNA for the CDR3 is TGTGCCATCCCCCAGAGGACCCAGCATTTT.

The chain has TRBV6-5 and TRBJ1-1; TRBD1 matches at 8 bases. The germline gives CDR1 MNHEY, CDR2 SVGAGI. The length of the CDR3 is 16 residues. The V gene end was trimmed by 4 bases and the J gene end by 1 base; junction bases not matched to a gene: 8. CDR3 loop: CASSSFQGAGNTEAFF. Written as DNA, the CDR3 is TGTGCCAGCAGTTCCTTTCAGGGGGCAGGGAACACTGAAGCTTTCTTT.

Here the CDR3 reads CASSLRGSTNYGYTF. DNA for the CDR3: TGTGCCAGCAGCTTGCGAGGCTCCACTAACTATGGCTACACCTTC. The chain carries TRBV7-2 and TRBJ1-2; D remains ambiguous. The germline V gene encodes CDR1 SGHTA and CDR2 FQGNSA. CDR3 length equals 15 residues. The V end lost 3 bases, the J end lost 0 bases, and 11 bases lay between the germline ends.

The chain employs TRBV5-1 and TRBJ1-2, with D maybe TRBD1 (5 bases). V lost 4 bases to trimming and J lost 4 bases, with 14 bases between them. CDR1 and CDR2 (germline): SGHRS, YFSETQ. The CDR3 covers 14 residues. CDR3 loop: CASSLDRASYGYTF. The CDR3 DNA sequence: TGCGCCAGCAGCCTCGACAGAGCTTCCTATGGCTACACCTTC. The complete variable domain, with remaining parts taken from reference TRBV5-1 and TRBJ1-2, reads KAGVTQTPRYLIKTRGQQVTLSCSPISGHRSVSWYQQTPGQGLQFLFEYFSETQRNKGNFPGRFSGRQFSNSRSEMNVSTLELGDSALYLCASSLDRASYGYTFGSGTRLTVV.

This rearrangement joins TRBV20-1 to TRBJ1-3; D gene unclear. The CDR3 loop spans 13 amino acids. V lost 3 bases to trimming and J lost 0 bases, with 6 bases between them. Germline V gene lookup returns CDR1 DFQATT and CDR2 SNEGSKA (reference sequence). The DNA of the CDR3 is TGCAGTGCTAGTAGCATCTCTGGAAACACCATATATTTT. Protein product: CSASSISGNTIYF.

CDR3 sequence (DNA): TGTGCCAGTACCGCGACAGGGGGAGGGTACTATGGCTACACCTTC. It is translated as CASTATGGGYYGYTF. This chain links TRBV19 with TRBJ1-2; 9 bases align to TRBD1. CDR3 length: 15 residues. V gave up 7 bases and J gave up 3 bases; unmatched junction bases: 9. Germline V gene lookup returns CDR1 LNHDA and CDR2 SQIVND (reference sequence).